These 10 T cell receptor beta chains came from one sample sequenced in a study of shared clonotypes between healthy human individuals (TCRdb year 2020). To prepare the library, the immunoSEQ multiplex PCR assay was applied. What TCRdb holds here is the immuneACCESS table cut down to in-frame rearrangements. Part of the clones is not present; checked against another copy, under half of the missing clones reflect an unresolved V gene, and the others are unexplained. This sample holds 2 million to 2.5 million clones; approximately 94% were observed only once. Around 0.13% of the sample comes from the top ten. The sample taken for sequencing was naive CD4+ T cells sorted from blood. The sample's cell subset or site, from its label and the paper: CD45RA+ positively selected. The origin of the receptors is a man between 18 and 35 years old in good health.

The chain couples TRBV11-2 to TRBJ2-3; the D gene is possibly TRBD2 (5 bases). The CDR3 consists of 14 residues. The ends were cut back, 3 bases at V and 2 bases at J, with 9 bases in the middle. CDR1 SGHAT and CDR2 FQNNGV come from the germline V gene. The CDR3, as DNA: TGTGCCAGCAGCTTTCGGGGATACACAGATACGCAGTATTTT. It encodes CASSFRGYTDTQYF.

This chain uses TRBV6-1 with TRBJ1-2, with TRBD1 as a possible D gene (6 bases). Trimming took off 3 bases at V and 8 bases at J, with 16 bases between the two ends. Germline V gene sequence: CDR1 MNHNS, CDR2 SASEGT. The CDR3 contains 14 residues. The CDR3 nucleotides are TGTGCCAGCAGTGAGTCTGCCGGCGGGGGCGGCTACACCTTC. Its translation: CASSESAGGGGYTF.

The rearrangement uses TRBV18 and TRBJ2-7, with 9 bases that match TRBD1. Germline CDR1 and CDR2: KGHSH and LQKENI. This CDR3 spans 13 amino acids. V shed 5 bases and J 4 bases; nucleotides not matched to a gene: 3. The CDR3 loop reads CASSSGQGYEQYF. CDR3 DNA: TGTGCCAGCTCATCGGGACAGGGATACGAGCAGTACTTC.

The rearrangement uses TRBV14 and TRBJ1-2; TRBD1 aligns across 8 bases. V was clipped by 2 bases and J by 7 bases; unmatched bases: 9. There are 15 residues in the CDR3. CDR1 is SGHDN, CDR2 FVKESK, per germline. The CDR3 DNA is TGTGCCAGCAGCCAAATTTGGACAGGGAGTGGTGGCTACACCTTC. Translation gives CASSQIWTGSGGYTF.

The V call is TRBV9, the J call TRBJ2-5; tentative D call: TRBD1 (5 bases). V lost 0 bases and J 5 bases, leaving 14 bases between the germline ends. Germline V gene lookup returns CDR1 SGDLS and CDR2 YYNGEE. The CDR3 loop spans 15 amino acids. Here the CDR3 reads CASSVVGAGRETQYF. DNA of the CDR3: TGTGCCAGCAGCGTAGTTGGGGCTGGGCGCGAGACCCAGTACTTC.

Only one count was recorded for this clone. The V and J genes are TRBV6-5 and TRBJ2-1; possible D gene TRBD2, 7 bases. Trimming stripped 0 bases from V and 3 bases from J, with 12 bases between. The CDR3 has 16 residues. Germline loops: CDR1 MNHEY, CDR2 SVGAGI. The CDR3 nucleotides are TGTGCCAGCAGTTACTCGAAGGGGGGGTTCTACAATGAGCAGTTCTTC. Protein: CASSYSKGGFYNEQFF.

This chain links TRBV5-1 with TRBJ2-3; tentatively, D is TRBD2 (5 bases). The CDR3 runs to 16 residues. Germline CDR1 reads SGHRS; CDR2 reads YFSETQ. With 0 bases removed from V and 0 bases from J, the gap between germline ends came to 11 bases. The CDR3 DNA sequence: TGCGCCAGCAGCTTGGGGGTTAGCGCAAGCACAGATACGCAGTATTTT. Protein: CASSLGVSASTDTQYF.

The chain employs TRBV7-8 and TRBJ2-5; 9 positions agree with TRBD2. The V and J ends lost 1 base and 2 bases, in that order; junction bases with no gene match: 5. CDR3 length: 16 amino acids. Germline V gives CDR1 SGHVS, CDR2 FQNEAQ. CDR3 DNA sequence: TGTGCCAGCAGCTTAGTTGGCGGGAGGGATCAAGAGACCCAGTACTTC. This gives the protein CASSLVGGRDQETQYF.

The V gene is TRBV25-1, the J gene TRBJ2-7; D gene unclear. V was clipped by 6 bases and J by 0 bases, with 12 bases between them. Per germline, CDR1 MGHDK and CDR2 SYGVNS. CDR3 size: 14 residues. The CDR3 reads CASRETGFSYEQYF. CDR3 coding DNA: TGTGCCAGCAGGGAAACTGGGTTCTCCTACGAGCAGTACTTC.

V gene TRBV11-2 combines with J gene TRBJ2-2; D ambiguous. V was cut by 4 bases and J by 0 bases, with 6 bases left in between. This CDR3 region has 14 residues. Germline loops: CDR1 SGHAT, CDR2 FQNNGV. CDR3 in DNA: TGTGCCAGCAGCTGGGCCTCGAACACCGGGGAGCTGTTTTTT. Amino acids: CASSWASNTGELFF.